Shown below are 8 T cell receptor beta chains from a single sample sequenced in a study of siplizumab effects on memory and regulatory T cells (dated by TCRdb to the late 2010s). The library was built by means of the immunoSEQ multiplex PCR assay. This is the immuneACCESS table as TCRdb keeps it, with only in-frame sequences that have V and J called. A part of the clones is gone; compared with another copy, unresolved V genes explain less than half, and the rest is unexplained. Present in this sample are 90,000 to 110,000 clones, about 92% of which were seen just once. In total, the top ten clones hold 0.75% of the sample. Sequencing used Tregs sorted from blood. These receptors all come from a human donor in good health.

The gene calls are TRBV5-1 and TRBJ1-2; D not certain. This CDR3 is 13 amino acids long. The V and J ends lost 4 bases and 4 bases respectively, with 11 bases between them. Germline loops: CDR1 SGHRS, CDR2 YFSETQ. This CDR3 reads CASSRDTPYGYTF. The CDR3 DNA follows: TGCGCCAGCAGCCGCGACACCCCCTATGGCTACACCTTC.

The gene calls are TRBV5-1 and TRBJ2-5; 8 bases are a match to TRBD1. V dropped 2 bases and J dropped 2; count of bases not matched to a gene: 8. Germline lookup yields CDR1 SGHRS and CDR2 YFSETQ. This CDR3 is built from 16 residues. The CDR3 DNA is TGCGCCAGCAGCTTAGAGCAGGGGGCGAGGCAAGAGACCCAGTACTTC. It codes for CASSLEQGARQETQYF. Complete variable domain (other parts from reference TRBV5-1 and TRBJ2-5): KAGVTQTPRYLIKTRGQQVTLSCSPISGHRSVSWYQQTPGQGLQFLFEYFSETQRNKGNFPGRFSGRQFSNSRSEMNVSTLELGDSALYLCASSLEQGARQETQYFGPGTRLLVL.

The gene calls are TRBV5-1 and TRBJ2-5, with TRBD1 identical over 8 bases. CDR1 and CDR2 from the germline V gene are SGHRS and YFSETQ. This CDR3 spans 13 amino acids. With 4 bases clipped from V and 4 bases from J, the junction kept 3 bases outside the gene matches. The CDR3 coding sequence is TGCGCCAGCAGCCTCGGGACAGGAGAGACCCAGTACTTC. Translating gives CASSLGTGETQYF.

The chain combines TRBV6-5 with TRBJ2-5; D is ambiguous. V was cut by 7 bases and J by 5 bases, with 14 bases left in between. The CDR3 spans 13 residues. Germline V gene sequence: CDR1 MNHEY, CDR2 SVGAGI. CDR3 in amino acids: CASTHRAGETQYF. In DNA, the CDR3 is TGTGCCAGCACCCACCGGGCTGGGGAGACCCAGTACTTC.

In DNA, the CDR3 is TGTGCCAGCAGCCAGGATCCCTATGGGGTCATCACTGAAGCTTTCTTT. This translates into CASSQDPYGVITEAFF. The chain has TRBV4-2 and TRBJ1-1; D unresolved. V was clipped by 3 bases and J by 4 bases, with 18 bases between them. CDR1 is LGHNA and CDR2 is YNFKEQ in the germline V gene. The CDR3 is made up of 16 amino acids.

V usage is TRBV14 and J usage is TRBJ2-2; 9 positions match TRBD1. The V gene's germline CDR1 is SGHDN and CDR2 FVKESK. Trimming cost V 4 bases and J 1 base; bases outside gene matches: 10. The CDR3 has 18 amino acids. The CDR3 DNA sequence: TGTGCCAGCAGCCCTAAGGAGACAGGGGGGAAGAACACCGGGGAGCTGTTTTTT. It specifies CASSPKETGGKNTGELFF.

V is TRBV7-9 and J is TRBJ2-7, with 7 positions matching TRBD1. Trimming at V came to 5 bases and at J to 5 bases, leaving 3 bases not matched to a gene. Germline V gives CDR1 SEHNR, CDR2 FQNEAQ (reference sequence). The CDR3 runs to 12 residues. The CDR3 is CASSRQGHEQYF. The CDR3 DNA reads TGTGCCAGCAGCCGACAGGGTCACGAGCAGTACTTC.

This clone was observed a handful of times. The chain combines TRBV29-1 with TRBJ2-5, with 8 bases lining up with TRBD2. J lost 3 bases, V lost 5 bases, and 8 bases had no gene match. CDR1 and CDR2 (germline): SQVTM, ANQGSEA. This CDR3 is 14 amino acids long. The CDR3, as DNA: TGCAGCGTTCAGGATAGCGGGGTAAAAGAGACCCAGTACTTC. Its protein product is CSVQDSGVKETQYF.